Listed below are T cell receptor beta chains from one sample, sequenced in a study of blood T cells in healthy people across ages. TCRdb processed the 5' RACE reads anew with MiXCR; each CDR3 protein has one entry. The table has some 760,000 distinct CDR3 sequences, just under 25% seen once. These sequences were also reported in another study, on T cells of mothers and their children.

Sequenced input: blood. These receptors came from a boy aged 5-17 years in good health. Each CDR3 is given with its conserved first and last residue. Each record gives: CDR3 length, V gene, J gene, D gene, clone size, CDR3 DNA, CDR3 protein. The D gene is left open where the match is weak. Rows may omit the clone size; those that give it use once, few, many or a size class.

>16|TRBV3-1|TRBJ2-5|.|few
TGTGCCAGCAGCCCCATTCTCAGGGAAAATAAAGAGACCCAGTACTTC
CASSPILRENKETQYF
>15|TRBV20-1|TRBJ2-3|.|few
TGCAGTGCCATCCCCGTGTTTATTAGCACAGATACGCAGTATTTT
CSAIPVFISTDTQYF
>16|TRBV7-8|TRBJ1-4|.|.
TGTGCCAGCAGCTCCACCCCGACAGGACCCACCGAAAAACTGTTTTTT
CASSSTPTGPTEKLFF
>15|TRBV4-3|TRBJ1-2|.|.
TGCGCCAGCAGCCAAGACTCGGAGGGGACCTATGGCTACACCTTC
CASSQDSEGTYGYTF
>12|TRBV5-6|TRBJ2-1|TRBD1|few
TGTGCCAGCAGCCCGACAGGGGCGGATGAGTTCTTC
CASSPTGADEFF
>17|TRBV11-2|TRBJ2-3|TRBD1|few
TGTGCCAGCAGCATAACAGGGGCCCCTATACGGGCAGATACGCAGTATTTT
CASSITGAPIRADTQYF
>13|TRBV20-1|TRBJ1-1|.|medium-sized
TGCAGTGCTAGGGTTCAGGGGTACACTGAAGCTTTCTTT
CSARVQGYTEAFF
>19|TRBV9|TRBJ1-3|TRBD1|few
TGTGCCAGCAGCGTAGAAGGGACAGGGACCGCGCGCCCTGGAAACACCATATATTTT
CASSVEGTGTARPGNTIYF
>15|TRBV5-1|TRBJ2-7|.|.
TGCGCCAGCAGCCCCGAGAGCTCTGGGCTCTACGAGCAGTACTTC
CASSPESSGLYEQYF
>14|TRBV29-1|TRBJ1-4|TRBD1|.
TGCAGCGTGTGGGACAGTTCAACTAATGAAAAACTGTTTTTT
CSVWDSSTNEKLFF
>17|TRBV27|TRBJ2-1|TRBD1|few
TGTGCCAGCAGTTTCCTCACCGGGACAGCAAACTACAATGAGCAGTTCTTC
CASSFLTGTANYNEQFF
>14|TRBV28|TRBJ1-5|.|.
TGTGCCAGCAGTTACATCTATAGCAATCAGCCCCAGCATTTT
CASSYIYSNQPQHF
>13|TRBV19|TRBJ1-1|.|.
TGTGCCAGTACCCGAGGGGTACTCACTGAAGCTTTCTTT
CASTRGVLTEAFF
>14|TRBV12-3/TRBV12-4|TRBJ1-2|.|few
TGTGCCAGCAGCCGGCGGGGAACTAATGCTGGCTACACCTTC
CASSRRGTNAGYTF
>18|TRBV27|TRBJ2-5|TRBD1|.
TGTGCCAGCAGCCTAACATATACCGGGACAGGGAGCGATGAGACCCAGTACTTC
CASSLTYTGTGSDETQYF
>14|TRBV28|TRBJ1-1|.|.
TGTGCCAGCAGTTTCGGAGGGATCGACACTGAAGCTTTCTTT
CASSFGGIDTEAFF